This T cell receptor (beta chain) emerged from a study of blood T cell repertoires in COVID-19 (dated by TCRdb to the early 2020s). For the study in its entirety: Samples from collaborators originated in the United States, Italy and Spain and spanned both the acute and convalescent phases of COVID-19. Deeply sampled blood TCRbeta repertoires from subjects exposed to, actively infected with, or recovered from COVID-19 were included in the dataset. A freely available public database, intended as a resource for researchers studying the immune response to SARS-CoV-2, is where the repertoires were released. Nearly every sample came with metadata listing a de-identified subject ID, COVID-19 status, age in years and sex. Samples came from the ongoing ImmuneRACE study (first 160 participants) plus 1,254 subjects from 6 global collaborators. The prospective study material was composed of cDNA or gDNA derived from T cells, B-cell-depleted T cells, or PBMCs. Where available, HLA class I and class II types were obtained from metadata supplied by the sample provider rather than from assay-based typing. What the research found in general, with its limitations: The amount of clinical and demographic metadata varied by source and participant and was provided uncurated.

The immunoSEQ Assay, a bias-controlled multiplex PCR, was used to amplify TCRbeta CDR3 regions from genomic DNA. On the authors' methods: Nucleated cell counts per sample were estimated from amplification of reference gene primers within the assay. To quantify the absolute abundance of each unique TCRbeta CDR3 rearrangement, sequence reads were collapsed and filtered. For each sample, productive Simpson clonality was calculated as the square root of Simpson's diversity index over productive rearrangements. The immuneACCESS repertoire file appears here via TCRdb, limited to in-frame rearrangements. These files lack a portion of the clones; in checked studies, under half of the deficit traces to unresolved V genes, and the cause of the others is not known. For V, J and clone size, that table is used; D and trimming come from the DNA. In all, the sample holds hundreds of thousands of clones, and around four fifths of those were seen once. The ten largest account for approximately 5% of the sample.

This clone was observed a single time. No cognate antigen has been identified for it. Base qualities are not recorded, but no much larger clone differs from it by a single base. The germline V gene gives CDR1 as ENHRY and CDR2 as SYGVKD. V is pared back by 0 bases and J by 3 bases, with 11 bases lying between the germline termini. Counted from cysteine to phenylalanine, this CDR3 has 15 amino acids. Only CDR3 DNA remains: 45 bases, in frame from the first base. Participants in the prospective study were enrolled through a virtual design, were aged about 18 to 100 years, and lived in approximately 25 United States geographic areas. To assign participants to cohorts, the prospective study relied on clinical history that participants themselves reported in a screening survey and a study questionnaire. Exposed participants had been in contact, within 2 weeks of entering the study, with a person who had a PCR-confirmed or clinician-diagnosed case of COVID-19. Mobile phlebotomists in the prospective study collected whole blood, serum and a nasopharyngeal or oropharyngeal swab from every participant. Over an approximately two-month period, participants in the prospective study had the option of providing additional blood draws and questionnaires. Prospective study blood samples were shipped either frozen or at room temperature before DNA extraction.

The V and J segments used are TRBV10-3 and TRBJ1-1, with TRBD1 tentatively as D gene (6 bases match). Material: PBMCs or T cells enriched from blood (not recorded which). The sequence was obtained from a woman aged 50 to 60 who had been exposed to COVID-19. The DNA sequence is TGTGCCATCAGTGAGTCTGGACAGTACCACACTGAAGCTTTCTTT. Its translation reads: CAISESGQYHTEAFF.